This T cell receptor beta chain was documented in a study of blood T cell repertoires in COVID-19. Authors' data handling: Reference gene primers were amplified, and this amplification served to estimate nucleated cell counts. Sequencing was performed with immunoSEQ multiplex PCR; in TCRdb, only in-frame clones are kept and a portion is missing. Clonal size and the V and J genes are those of that table, whereas D and trimming came from the DNA. The sample holds fewer than 400,000 clones, around 84% seen once. Germline loops: CDR1 MNHEY, CDR2 SMNVEV (reference sequence). Trimming cost V 6 bases and J 4 bases; bases outside gene matches: 9. The CDR3 runs 15 residues.

The receptor's source is a young woman with acute or convalescent COVID-19. Sequencing input: peripheral blood. The chain employs TRBV27 and TRBJ2-1; 7 nucleotides line up with TRBD2. The CDR3 loop reads CASSPRASGYNEQFF. The DNA for the CDR3 is TGTGCCAGCAGCCCGCGGGCTAGCGGTTACAATGAGCAGTTCTTC.